Listed here are 21 T cell receptor beta chains from one sample, sequenced in a study of T cell responses to AZD1222 COVID-19 vaccine. Clones were read by immunoSEQ multiplex PCR, and TCRdb kept only the in-frame ones, dropping some. The sample shows roughly 69,000 clones, 80% of them seen only once. The material sequenced was peripheral blood, taken 28 days after the second AZD1222 dose. These receptors were taken from an adult who received the AZD1222 COVID-19 vaccine.

The chain couples TRBV5-1 to TRBJ1-1; D may be TRBD1 (5 bases). Germline loops: CDR1 SGHRS, CDR2 YFSETQ. This CDR3 has 12 amino acids. The V end was cut by 4 bases, the J end by 3 bases, with 7 bases between. The CDR3: CASSQGDTEAFF. The CDR3, as DNA: TGCGCCAGCAGCCAAGGGGACACTGAAGCTTTCTTT.

The V call is TRBV27, the J call TRBJ2-1; 14 bases are a match to TRBD2. Per germline, CDR1 MNHEY and CDR2 SMNVEV (reference sequence). This CDR3 spans 19 amino acids. V dropped 5 bases and J dropped 8; count of bases not matched to a gene: 17. The CDR3 here is CASSIRTSGGQGYRDEQFF. DNA for the CDR3: TGTGCCAGCAGTATAAGGACTAGCGGGGGGCAGGGGTATCGGGATGAGCAGTTCTTC.

This clone was picked up one time. V usage is TRBV5-1 and J usage is TRBJ2-6; the D gene could be TRBD1 or TRBD2 (6 bases each). Germline CDR1 is SGHRS and CDR2 is YFSETQ. V was clipped by 8 bases and J by 3 bases, with 18 bases between them. The CDR3 sequence is 16 residues long. DNA of the CDR3: TGCGCCAGTCAAGTGGGGGGCGCAAGTGGGGCCAACGTCCTGACTTTC. It translates to CASQVGGASGANVLTF.

V is TRBV7-9 and J is TRBJ2-1; 11 nucleotides line up with TRBD2. V shed 5 bases and J 7 bases; nucleotides not matched to a gene: 16. There are 18 residues in the CDR3. The germline gives CDR1 SEHNR, CDR2 FQNEAQ (reference sequence). This CDR3 reads CASSLPARLAGFLNEQFF. In DNA, the CDR3 is TGTGCCAGCAGCCTCCCTGCCAGACTAGCGGGGTTCTTGAATGAGCAGTTCTTC.

The chain couples TRBV18 to TRBJ2-3, with TRBD2 matching 11 bases. J gave up 3 bases and V 8 bases, and 4 bases lay outside the gene matches. This CDR3 comprises 14 residues. The germline V gene has CDR1 KGHSH and CDR2 LQKENI. CDR3: CASLRTSGTDTQYF. In DNA, the CDR3 is TGTGCCAGCCTGAGGACTAGCGGGACAGATACGCAGTATTTT.

The chain employs TRBV2 and TRBJ2-7, with 10 nucleotides matching TRBD2. Germline V gene lookup returns CDR1 SNHLY and CDR2 FYNNEI. Germline trimming cut 0 bases from V and 2 bases from J; bases unmatched to any gene: 10. The CDR3 is 18 residues long. The CDR3 DNA sequence: TGTGCCAGCAGTGAAGCCAACCTCGGGACTAGCGATCCCTACGAGCAGTACTTC. Protein sequence: CASSEANLGTSDPYEQYF.

The chain employs TRBV7-6 and TRBJ2-5; D possibly uses TRBD1 or TRBD2 (5 bases each). Deletions cut 5 bases from V and 9 bases from J, with 22 bases between. CDR1 and CDR2 from the germline V gene are SGHVS and FNYEAQ. The CDR3 spans 15 residues. The CDR3 sequence is CASSRGRLTQESQYF. Written as DNA, the CDR3 is TGTGCCAGCAGCCGGGGCCGCCTCACCCAAGAATCCCAGTACTTC.

V and J are TRBV19 and TRBJ2-7; D is unclear. Per germline, CDR1 LNHDA and CDR2 SQIVND (reference sequence). The CDR3 is made up of 14 amino acids. Trimming pared 5 bases from V and 2 bases from J, leaving 13 bases between. The CDR3 region is CASSPLEPTYEQYF. The CDR3 bases are TGTGCCAGTAGTCCGTTGGAACCTACCTACGAGCAGTACTTC.

The genes are TRBV3-1 (or the pseudogene TRBV3-2) and TRBJ2-5, with D uncertain. V shed 0 bases and J shed 1 base, with 9 bases lying between them. This CDR3 is 15 amino acids long. CDR1 is LGHDT and CDR2 is YNNKEL in the germline V gene (reference sequence). CDR3: CASSQDTRTQETQYF. CDR3 sequence (DNA): TGTGCCAGCAGCCAAGATACGAGGACCCAAGAGACCCAGTACTTC.

As DNA, the CDR3 is TGCGCCAGCAGCTTACAGGGGGCAACTAATGAAAAACTGTTTTTT. Translating gives CASSLQGATNEKLFF. J is TRBJ1-4 and V is TRBV5-1; TRBD1 matches at 8 bases. J lost 0 bases, V lost 2 bases, and 0 bases had no gene match. The CDR3 is made up of 15 amino acids. Germline assignment: CDR1 SGHRS and CDR2 YFSETQ.

This clone has at least ten counts. The chain uses TRBV7-9 and TRBJ2-5, with TRBD1 matching over 10 bases. The CDR3 is 16 residues long. The J segment lost 1 base and the V segment lost 5 bases, leaving 7 bases of the junction unmatched. CDR1 and CDR2 from the germline V gene are SEHNR and FQNEAQ (reference sequence). CDR3 DNA sequence: TGTGCCAGCAGCGCACCGGGACAGGGGATCCAAGAGACCCAGTACTTC. It codes for CASSAPGQGIQETQYF.

The V call is TRBV12-3 or TRBV12-4, the J call TRBJ2-7; D gene unclear. Between the trimmed V and J ends, which lost 2 bases and 3 bases, there was a span of 5 bases. The CDR3 sequence is 12 residues long. CDR3 sequence (DNA): TGTGCCAGCAGTTTATCGATCTACGAGCAGTACTTC. Translation gives CASSLSIYEQYF.

The V and J genes are TRBV5-1 and TRBJ1-1; 8 positions match TRBD1. The germline CDR1 and CDR2 sequences are SGHRS and YFSETQ. This CDR3 region has 14 residues. After removal of 0 bases from V and 4 bases from J, the junction contained 2 bases not matched to a gene. The CDR3 reads CASSLGTGGTEAFF. CDR3 DNA sequence: TGCGCCAGCAGCTTGGGTACAGGGGGCACTGAAGCTTTCTTT. Combining the CDR3 with reference TRBV5-1 and TRBJ1-1 gives the whole variable domain KAGVTQTPRYLIKTRGQQVTLSCSPISGHRSVSWYQQTPGQGLQFLFEYFSETQRNKGNFPGRFSGRQFSNSRSEMNVSTLELGDSALYLCASSLGTGGTEAFFGQGTRLTVV.

The chain uses TRBV5-6 and TRBJ1-2; D unresolved. The CDR3 runs 16 residues. Looked up from germline, CDR1 is SGHDT and CDR2 is YYEEEE. The V end lost 1 base, the J end lost 2 bases, and 15 bases lay between the germline ends. The CDR3 DNA sequence: TGTGCCAGCAGCTTGTTTAATTCAGGCAGAAACTATGGCTACACCTTC. Amino acids: CASSLFNSGRNYGYTF.

This clone was counted only a few times. The V call is TRBV9, the J call TRBJ1-1, with D maybe TRBD1 (5 bases). The CDR3 sequence is 14 residues long. Trimming cost V 2 bases and J 6 bases, with 14 bases left between them. Germline assignment: CDR1 SGDLS and CDR2 YYNGEE. Here the CDR3 DNA reads TGTGCCAGCAGCGTCGTCAGTGGGACCGCTGAAGCTTTCTTT. Translating it yields CASSVVSGTAEAFF.

The gene calls are TRBV7-6 and TRBJ1-1, with a possible D match to TRBD1 (5 bases). The germline CDR1 and CDR2 sequences are SGHVS and FNYEAQ. The CDR3 runs 15 residues. The V end lost 5 bases, the J end lost 2 bases, and 15 bases lay between the germline ends. CDR3 DNA: TGTGCCAGCAGCAGGGGCACGATCGCCAACACTGAAGCTTTCTTT. Translation gives CASSRGTIANTEAFF.

The J gene is TRBJ2-6, the V gene TRBV9; D unclear. Germline V gene lookup returns CDR1 SGDLS and CDR2 YYNGEE. Trimming removed 0 bases at V and 0 bases at J, with 10 bases between. The CDR3 covers 17 residues. CDR3 in DNA: TGTGCCAGCAGCGTAGGGCATCGGTACTCTGGGGCCAACGTCCTGACTTTC. It specifies CASSVGHRYSGANVLTF.

The chain links TRBV5-6 to TRBJ2-3, with D unclear. From germline, CDR1 is SGHDT and CDR2 YYEEEE. The CDR3 consists of 15 residues. V lost 2 bases, J lost 2 bases, and 12 bases lay in between. This CDR3 is CASSFAATSTDTQYF. In DNA, the CDR3 is TGTGCCAGCAGCTTTGCAGCAACTTCCACAGATACGCAGTATTTT.

This sequence joins TRBV6-5 and TRBJ2-3; a possible D gene is TRBD1 (8 bases). The germline CDR1 and CDR2 sequences are MNHEY and SVGAGI. The CDR3 totals 13 residues. Trimming left V 5 bases short and J 5 bases short, with 11 bases between. The CDR3 DNA is TGTGCCAGCAGTACAGGGGGGGGAGATACGCAGTATTTT. This encodes CASSTGGGDTQYF.

This chain joins TRBV6-6 and TRBJ2-1, with unresolved D. Germline V lookup: CDR1 MNHNY, CDR2 SVGAGI (reference sequence). The V gene lost 2 bases and the J gene lost 7 bases, with 6 bases spanning the gap. The CDR3 consists of 12 residues. In DNA form, the CDR3 reads TGTGCCAGCAGTTACGGGCCTAATGAGCAGTTCTTC. It is translated as CASSYGPNEQFF.

This chain joins TRBV10-3 and TRBJ1-2, with D perhaps TRBD1 (5 bases). The germline V and J ends were trimmed by 7 bases and 3 bases, with 9 bases remaining between them. CDR1 ENHRY and CDR2 SYGVKD come from the germline V gene. This CDR3 is built from 12 residues. CDR3 region: CAINGGDYGYTF. The CDR3 region has the DNA TGTGCCATCAACGGGGGGGACTATGGCTACACCTTC.